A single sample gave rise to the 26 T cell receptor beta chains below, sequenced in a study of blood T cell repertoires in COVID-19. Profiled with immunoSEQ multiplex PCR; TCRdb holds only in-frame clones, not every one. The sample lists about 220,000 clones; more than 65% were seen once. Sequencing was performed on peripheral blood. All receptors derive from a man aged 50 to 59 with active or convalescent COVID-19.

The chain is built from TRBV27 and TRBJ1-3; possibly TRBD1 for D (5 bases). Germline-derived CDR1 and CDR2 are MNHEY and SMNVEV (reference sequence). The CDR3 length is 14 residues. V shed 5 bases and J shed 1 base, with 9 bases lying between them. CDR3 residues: CASSGGGSGNTIYF. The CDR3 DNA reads TGTGCCAGCAGTGGCGGGGGATCTGGAAACACCATATATTTT.

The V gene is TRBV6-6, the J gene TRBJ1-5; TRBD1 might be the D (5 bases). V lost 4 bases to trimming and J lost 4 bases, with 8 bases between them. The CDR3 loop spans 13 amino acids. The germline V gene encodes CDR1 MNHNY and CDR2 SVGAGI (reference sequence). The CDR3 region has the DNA TGTGCCAGCAGTTCCAGGGATAATCAGCCCCAGCATTTT. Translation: CASSSRDNQPQHF.

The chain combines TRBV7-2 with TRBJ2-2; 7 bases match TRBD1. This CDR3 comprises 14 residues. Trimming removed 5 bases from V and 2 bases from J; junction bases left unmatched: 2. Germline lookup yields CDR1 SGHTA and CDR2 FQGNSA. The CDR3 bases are TGTGCCAGCAGCCGGGACAGCAACACCGGGGAGCTGTTTTTT. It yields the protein CASSRDSNTGELFF.

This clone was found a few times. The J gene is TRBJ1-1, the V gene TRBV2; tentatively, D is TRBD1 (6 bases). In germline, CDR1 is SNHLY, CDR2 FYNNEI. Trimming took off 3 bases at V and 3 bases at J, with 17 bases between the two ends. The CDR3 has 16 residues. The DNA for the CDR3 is TGTGCCAGCAGTGACGGTTACAGGGAAGAGTACACTGAAGCTTTCTTT. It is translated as CASSDGYREEYTEAFF.

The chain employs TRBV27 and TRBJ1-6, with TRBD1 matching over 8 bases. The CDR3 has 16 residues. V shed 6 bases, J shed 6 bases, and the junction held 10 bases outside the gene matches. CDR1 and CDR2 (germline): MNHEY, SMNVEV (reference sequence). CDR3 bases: TGTGCCAGCAGGGTTCTCTCAGGGGGCTTTAATTCACCCCTCCACTTT. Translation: CASRVLSGGFNSPLHF.

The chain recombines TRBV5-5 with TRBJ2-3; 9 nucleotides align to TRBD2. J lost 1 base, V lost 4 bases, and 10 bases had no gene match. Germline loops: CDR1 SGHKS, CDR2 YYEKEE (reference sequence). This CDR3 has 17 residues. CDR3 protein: CASSRDLAGEGTDTQYF. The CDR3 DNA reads TGTGCCAGCAGCAGAGACTTAGCGGGAGAAGGCACAGATACGCAGTATTTT.

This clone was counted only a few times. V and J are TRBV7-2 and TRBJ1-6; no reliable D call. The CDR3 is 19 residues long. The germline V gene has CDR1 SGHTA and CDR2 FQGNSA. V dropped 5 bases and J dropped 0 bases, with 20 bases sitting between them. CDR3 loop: CASSDTQTQASSYNSPLHF. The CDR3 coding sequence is TGTGCCAGCAGCGATACCCAGACCCAGGCGAGCTCCTATAATTCACCCCTCCACTTT.

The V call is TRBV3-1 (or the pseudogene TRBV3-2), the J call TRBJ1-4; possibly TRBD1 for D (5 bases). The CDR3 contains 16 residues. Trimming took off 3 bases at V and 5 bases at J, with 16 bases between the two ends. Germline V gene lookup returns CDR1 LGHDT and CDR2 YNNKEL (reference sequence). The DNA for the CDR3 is TGTGCCAGCAGCCATGACGTGGGGGGGTTAAATGAAAAACTGTTTTTT. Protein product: CASSHDVGGLNEKLFF.

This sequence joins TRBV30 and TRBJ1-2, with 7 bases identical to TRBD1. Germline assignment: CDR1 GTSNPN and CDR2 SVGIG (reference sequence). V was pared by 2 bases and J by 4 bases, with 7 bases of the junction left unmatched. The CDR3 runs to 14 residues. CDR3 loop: CAWSPPGQPYGYTF. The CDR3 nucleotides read TGTGCCTGGAGTCCACCGGGACAGCCCTATGGCTACACCTTC.

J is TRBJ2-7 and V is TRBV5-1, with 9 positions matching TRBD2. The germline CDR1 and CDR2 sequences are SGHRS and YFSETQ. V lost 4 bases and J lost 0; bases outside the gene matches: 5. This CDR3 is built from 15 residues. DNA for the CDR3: TGCGCCAGCAGCCCTCTAGCGGGAAGCTCCTACGAGCAGTACTTC. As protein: CASSPLAGSSYEQYF.

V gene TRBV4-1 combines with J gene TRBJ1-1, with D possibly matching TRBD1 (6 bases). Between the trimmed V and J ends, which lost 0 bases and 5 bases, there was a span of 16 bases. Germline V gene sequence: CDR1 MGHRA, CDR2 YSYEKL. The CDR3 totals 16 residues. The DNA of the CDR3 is TGCGCCAGCAGCCAAGATACTAGGGGGGGAAAAACTGAAGCTTTCTTT. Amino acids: CASSQDTRGGKTEAFF.

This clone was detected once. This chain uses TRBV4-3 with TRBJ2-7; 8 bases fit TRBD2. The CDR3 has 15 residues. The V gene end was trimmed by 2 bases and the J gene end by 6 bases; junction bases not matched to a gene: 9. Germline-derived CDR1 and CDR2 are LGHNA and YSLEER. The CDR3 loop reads CASSQPGKRECEQYF. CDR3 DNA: TGCGCCAGCAGCCAACCCGGGAAGCGGGAGTGCGAGCAGTACTTC.

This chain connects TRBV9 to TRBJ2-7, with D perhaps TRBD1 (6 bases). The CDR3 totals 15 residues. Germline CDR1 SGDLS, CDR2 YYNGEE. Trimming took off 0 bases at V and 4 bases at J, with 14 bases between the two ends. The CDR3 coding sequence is TGTGCCAGCAGCGTAGATGGGTTGGGGGCGTACGAGCAGTACTTC. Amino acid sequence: CASSVDGLGAYEQYF.

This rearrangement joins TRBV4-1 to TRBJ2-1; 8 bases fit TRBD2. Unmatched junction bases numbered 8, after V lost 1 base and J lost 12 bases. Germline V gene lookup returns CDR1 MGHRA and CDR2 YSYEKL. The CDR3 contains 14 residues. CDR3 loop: CASSQVQRGFWQFF. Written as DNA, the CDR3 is TGCGCCAGCAGCCAAGTCCAGCGGGGGTTCTGGCAGTTCTTC.

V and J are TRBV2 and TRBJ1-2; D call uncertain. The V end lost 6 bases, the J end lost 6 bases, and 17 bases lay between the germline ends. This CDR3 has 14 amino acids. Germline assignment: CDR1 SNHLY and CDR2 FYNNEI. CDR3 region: CASSPGRGEDGYTF. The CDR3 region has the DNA TGTGCCAGCAGCCCTGGTCGGGGTGAAGATGGCTACACCTTC.

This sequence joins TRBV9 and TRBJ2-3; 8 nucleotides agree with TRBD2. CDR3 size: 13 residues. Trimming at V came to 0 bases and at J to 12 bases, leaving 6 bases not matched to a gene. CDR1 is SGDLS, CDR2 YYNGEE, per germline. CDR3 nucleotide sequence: TGTGCCAGCAGCGTAGCAGTTGGACTAGCACAGTATTTT. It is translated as CASSVAVGLAQYF.

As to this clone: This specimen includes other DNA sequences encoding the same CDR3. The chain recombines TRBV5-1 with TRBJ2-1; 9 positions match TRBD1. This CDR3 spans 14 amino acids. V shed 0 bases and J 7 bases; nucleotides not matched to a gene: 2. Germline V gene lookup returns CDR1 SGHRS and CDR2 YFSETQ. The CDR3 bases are TGCGCCAGCAGCTTGGGACAGGGGGGTAATGAGCAGTTCTTC. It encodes CASSLGQGGNEQFF.

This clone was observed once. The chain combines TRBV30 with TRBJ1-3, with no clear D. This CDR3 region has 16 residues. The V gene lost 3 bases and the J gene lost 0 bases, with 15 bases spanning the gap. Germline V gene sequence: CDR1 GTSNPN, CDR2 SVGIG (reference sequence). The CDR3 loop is CAWSPRFPVSGNTIYF. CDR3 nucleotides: TGTGCCTGGAGCCCCAGGTTCCCGGTCTCTGGAAACACCATATATTTT. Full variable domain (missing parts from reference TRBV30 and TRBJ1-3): SQTIHQWPATLVQPVGSPLSLECTVEGTSNPNLYWYRQAAGRGLQLLFYSVGIGQISSEVPQNLSASRPQDRQFILSSKKLLLSDSGFYLCAWSPRFPVSGNTIYFGEGSWLTVV.

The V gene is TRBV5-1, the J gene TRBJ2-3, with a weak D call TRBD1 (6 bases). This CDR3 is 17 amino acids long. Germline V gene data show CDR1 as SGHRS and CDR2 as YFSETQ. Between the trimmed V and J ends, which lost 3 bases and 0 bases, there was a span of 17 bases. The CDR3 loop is CASSYDERQESTDTQYF. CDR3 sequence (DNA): TGCGCCAGCAGCTACGACGAAAGACAGGAGAGCACAGATACGCAGTATTTT.

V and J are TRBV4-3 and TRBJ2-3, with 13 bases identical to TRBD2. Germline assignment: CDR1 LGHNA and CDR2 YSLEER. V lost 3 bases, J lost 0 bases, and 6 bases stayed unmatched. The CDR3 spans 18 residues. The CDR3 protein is CASSQALTSGGSTDTQYF. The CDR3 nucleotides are TGCGCCAGCAGCCAGGCCCTGACTAGCGGGGGGAGCACAGATACGCAGTATTTT.

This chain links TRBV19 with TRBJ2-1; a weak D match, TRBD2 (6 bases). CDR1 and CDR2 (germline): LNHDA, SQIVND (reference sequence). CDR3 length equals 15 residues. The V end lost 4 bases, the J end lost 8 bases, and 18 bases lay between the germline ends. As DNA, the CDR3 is TGTGCCAGTAGTAAGCGGAGGGTTGGGTTCGATGAGCAGTTCTTC. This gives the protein CASSKRRVGFDEQFF.

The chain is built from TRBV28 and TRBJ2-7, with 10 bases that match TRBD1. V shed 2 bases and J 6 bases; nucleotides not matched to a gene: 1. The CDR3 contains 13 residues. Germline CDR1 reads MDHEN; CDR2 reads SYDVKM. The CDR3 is CASSLRDRGEQYV. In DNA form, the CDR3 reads TGTGCCAGCAGTTTACGGGACAGGGGCGAGCAGTACGTC.

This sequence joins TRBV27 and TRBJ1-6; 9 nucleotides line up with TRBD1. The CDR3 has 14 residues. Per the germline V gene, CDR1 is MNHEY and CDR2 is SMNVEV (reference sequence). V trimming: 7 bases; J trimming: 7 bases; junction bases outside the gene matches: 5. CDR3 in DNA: TGTGCCAGCACCGTGACAGGGGGAAATTCACCCCTCCACTTT. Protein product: CASTVTGGNSPLHF.

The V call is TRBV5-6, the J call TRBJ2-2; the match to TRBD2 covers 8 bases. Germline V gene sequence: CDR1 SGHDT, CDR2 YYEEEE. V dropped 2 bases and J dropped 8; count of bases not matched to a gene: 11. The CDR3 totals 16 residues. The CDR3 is CASSFLSGGRGGELFF. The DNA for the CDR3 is TGTGCCAGCAGCTTTCTGAGCGGGGGACGGGGAGGGGAGCTGTTTTTT.

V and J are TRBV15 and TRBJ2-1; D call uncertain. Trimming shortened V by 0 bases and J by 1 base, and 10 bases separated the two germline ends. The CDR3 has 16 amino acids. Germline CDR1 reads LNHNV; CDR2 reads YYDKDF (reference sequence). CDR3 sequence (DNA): TGTGCCACCAGCAGAGATAGCTCTGCTTCCTACAATGAGCAGTTCTTC. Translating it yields CATSRDSSASYNEQFF. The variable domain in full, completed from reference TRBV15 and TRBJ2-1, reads DAMVIQNPRYQVTQFGKPVTLSCSQTLNHNVMYWYQQKSSQAPKLLFHYYDKDFNNEADTPDNFQSRRPNTSFCFLDIRSPGLGDTAMYLCATSRDSSASYNEQFFGPGTRLTVL.

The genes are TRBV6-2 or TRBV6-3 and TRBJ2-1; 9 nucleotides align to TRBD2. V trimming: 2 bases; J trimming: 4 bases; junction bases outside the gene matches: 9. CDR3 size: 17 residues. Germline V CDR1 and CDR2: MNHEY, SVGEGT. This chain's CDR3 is CASSYRRGAGGYNEQFF. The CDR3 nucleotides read TGTGCCAGCAGTTACCGCCGGGGAGCGGGGGGTTACAATGAGCAGTTCTTC.